Below, one T cell receptor beta chain is given with its context. The record originates from a study of tumor-infiltrating lymphocytes in primary liver carcinoma. TCR beta cDNA was prepared out of approximately 500 ng total RNA by means of a constant-region primer. Slightly modified ARM-PCR, run as three nested multiplex PCR rounds, produced the TCR beta libraries. TRBV1-TRBV30 forward primers paired with a C-beta reverse primer were used in the first two PCR rounds, which ran roughly 10 cycles each. From the multiplex PCR reads, TCRdb called clonotypes with MiXCR, one entry per CDR3 protein. The top ten hold about 8% of the sample, which has more than 100,000 distinct CDR3 sequences, roughly 75% seen once. Bulk tissue was left unsorted, and RNA and DNA were co-extracted from about 20-30 mg of it. Subjects presented with primary liver carcinoma managed by surgical resection. The CDR3 is made up of 12 amino acids. V was clipped by 2 bases and J by 6 bases, with 7 bases between them. Germline assignment: CDR1 DFQATT and CDR2 SNEGSKA (reference sequence).

Sequenced sample: tumor-adjacent normal liver tissue. V and J are TRBV20-1 and TRBJ2-2; tentatively, D is TRBD2 (5 bases). This TCR derives from a woman aged 60-70 years with primary liver carcinoma and hepatitis B virus infection. CDR3 residues: CSARQEAGELFF. The DNA for the CDR3 is TGCAGTGCTAGACAGGAGGCCGGGGAGCTGTTTTTT.